The entry below describes one T cell receptor beta chain. Treatment given: oral pan-JAK inhibitor, 5-10 mg twice daily. Germline CDR1 SEHNR, CDR2 FQNEAQ (reference sequence). This CDR3 is built from 11 residues. V lost 5 bases to trimming and J lost 5 bases, with 6 bases between them. This sample is drawn from a study of CD8+ T cells in alopecia areata. As the sequencing template, cDNA was produced by extracting RNA and reverse transcribing it. Using immunoSEQ multiplex PCR, the repertoire was profiled, and TCRdb retains in-frame clones only, with some absent. The data hold approximately 170,000 clones, with 50% to 65% observed a single time.

The V gene is TRBV7-9, the J gene TRBJ2-5; maybe TRBD1 (5 bases). The source of this sequence is a human donor with alopecia areata. The sample consisted of CD4+ T cells sorted from blood, taken at week 24, from a patient treated with tofacitinib. CDR3 in amino acids: CASSRGETQYF. The CDR3 DNA reads as TGTGCCAGCAGCAGGGGCGAGACCCAGTACTTC.